This T cell receptor beta chain stems from a study of blood T cell repertoires in COVID-19. Study in general: Recovered Cohort 3 donors showed two negative PCRs, clearance, or symptom resolution. The United States, Italy and Spain provided the acute and convalescent COVID-19 samples.

Germline CDR1 reads MGHRA; CDR2 reads YSYEKL. V lost 0 bases to trimming and J lost 7 bases; unmatched junction nucleotides: 11. The CDR3 consists of 17 residues. All enrollees were roughly 18 to 95 years old and from 20 to 25 US areas. Cohort allocation depended upon clinical history that participants reported. The repertoire was sequenced with immunoSEQ multiplex PCR; TCRdb's copy has only in-frame clones and lacks some. Among more than 200,000 clones listed, more than 75% were seen once. This clone came up once. The chain carries TRBV4-1 and TRBJ2-7; 11 nucleotides align to TRBD1. Sequences were obtained from PBMCs or T cells enriched from blood (not recorded which). The sequence was obtained from a man in his thirties or forties in a cohort exposed to, infected with or recovered from COVID-19 (not recorded which). CDR3 sequence: CASSQEGIGTGGGEQYF. CDR3 bases: TGCGCCAGCAGCCAAGAAGGAATTGGGACAGGGGGAGGGGAGCAGTACTTC.